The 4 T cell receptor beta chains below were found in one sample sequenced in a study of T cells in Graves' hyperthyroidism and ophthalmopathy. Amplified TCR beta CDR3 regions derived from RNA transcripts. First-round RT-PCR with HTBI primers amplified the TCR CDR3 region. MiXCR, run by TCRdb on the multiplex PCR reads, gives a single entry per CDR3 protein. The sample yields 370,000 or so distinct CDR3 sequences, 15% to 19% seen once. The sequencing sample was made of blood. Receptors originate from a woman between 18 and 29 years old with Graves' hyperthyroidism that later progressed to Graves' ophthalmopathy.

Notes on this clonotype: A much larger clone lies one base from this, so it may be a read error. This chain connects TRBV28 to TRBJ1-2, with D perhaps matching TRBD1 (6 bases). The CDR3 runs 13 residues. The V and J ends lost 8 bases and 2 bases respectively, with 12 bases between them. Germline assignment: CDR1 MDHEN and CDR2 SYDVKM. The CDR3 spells CASGEGGNYGYTF. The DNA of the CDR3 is TGTGCCAGCGGGGAGGGGGGGAACTATGGCTACACCTTC.

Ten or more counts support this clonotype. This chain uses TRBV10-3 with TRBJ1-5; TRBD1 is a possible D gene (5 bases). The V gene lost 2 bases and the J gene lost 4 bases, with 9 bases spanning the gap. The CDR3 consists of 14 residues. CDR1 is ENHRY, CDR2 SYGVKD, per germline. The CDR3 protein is CAISEPEGNQPQHF. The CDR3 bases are TGTGCCATCAGTGAGCCGGAGGGGAATCAGCCCCAGCATTTT.

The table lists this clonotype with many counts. As DNA, the CDR3 is TGCGCCAGCGCTCCACGACAGGGGCCTGAAGCTTTCTTT. This gives the protein CASAPRQGPEAFF. V gene TRBV5-1 combines with J gene TRBJ1-1, with 8 bases lining up with TRBD1. The CDR3 is 13 amino acids. J gave up 6 bases and V 7 bases, and 8 bases lay outside the gene matches. CDR1 and CDR2 from the germline V gene are SGHRS and YFSETQ.

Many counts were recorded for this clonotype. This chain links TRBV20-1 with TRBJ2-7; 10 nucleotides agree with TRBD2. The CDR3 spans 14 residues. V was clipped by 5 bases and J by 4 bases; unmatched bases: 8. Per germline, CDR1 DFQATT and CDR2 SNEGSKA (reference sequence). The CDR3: CSAREAGGQYEQYF. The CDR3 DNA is TGCAGTGCTCGGGAAGCGGGAGGGCAGTACGAGCAGTACTTC.